A single count supports the clone carrying this T cell receptor beta chain. This specimen belongs to a study of cytomegalovirus exposure and HLA in healthy donors. V was shortened by 6 bases and J by 1 base, with 15 bases between the two germline ends. The CDR3 consists of 14 residues. Germline CDR1 SQVTM, CDR2 ANQGSEA. The PCR made use of 60 Vbeta and 13 Jbeta primers. Produced via immunoSEQ multiplex PCR; TCRdb's table is partial and in-frame only. The sample has over 100,000 clones, 60% to 80% seen once; the top ten hold approximately 4.2%. This sequence was found in a man aged 50 to 60 in good health and CMV-seropositive. The chain combines TRBV29-1 with TRBJ1-1; D unresolved. Sample: PBMCs. The CDR3 spells CSVRASGGNTEAFF. CDR3 sequence (DNA): TGCAGCGTGCGCGCGTCGGGTGGGAACACTGAAGCTTTCTTT. Together with reference TRBV29-1 and TRBJ1-1, the CDR3 gives the full variable domain: SAVISQKPSRDICQRGTSLTIQCQVDSQVTMMFWYRQQPGQSLTLIATANQGSEATYESGFVIDKFPISRPNLTFSTLTVSNMSPEDSSIYLCSVRASGGNTEAFFGQGTRLTVV.